Listed below are T cell receptor beta chains from one sample, sequenced in a study of CD8 T cells in Susac syndrome. Via MiXCR, TCRdb re-called the immunoSEQ multiplex PCR reads, giving one row per CDR3 protein. The sample lists about 130,000 distinct CDR3 sequences, around 96% occurring once. Sequenced sample: CD8+ T cells from PBMCs. The source of these receptors is a human donor with Susac syndrome. Each CDR3 is given with its conserved first and last residue. The D gene is left open where the match is weak. Part of the rows lack a size; the others show once, few, many or a class for expanded clones.

.	TRBV20-1	TRBD2	TRBJ2-1	CSARAGGRNEQFF	TGCAGTGCTAGGGCGGGGGGGAGGAATGAGCAGTTCTTC
.	TRBV25-1	.	TRBJ1-4	CASSEQGIEKLFF	TGTGCCAGCAGTGAACAAGGGATTGAAAAACTGTTTTTT
.	TRBV6-4	.	TRBJ2-3	CASSDTTGTDTQYF	TGTGCCAGCAGTGACACGACAGGCACAGATACGCAGTATTTT
.	TRBV13	TRBD1	TRBJ1-2	CASEGRGRDYGYTF	TGTGCCAGCGAGGGCAGGGGGCGAGACTATGGCTACACCTTC
.	TRBV9	TRBD2	TRBJ2-5	CASTPGGEETQYF	TGTGCCAGCACCCCGGGGGGTGAAGAGACCCAGTACTTC
.	TRBV10-3	.	TRBJ1-2	CAISSGFGAYGYTF	TGTGCCATCAGTTCCGGGTTTGGGGCCTATGGCTACACCTTC
.	TRBV30	.	TRBJ2-2	CAWSWTAPLYNTGELFF	TGTGCCTGGAGTTGGACTGCACCCCTTTACAACACCGGGGAGCTGTTTTTT
.	TRBV19	TRBD2	TRBJ2-1	CASSLTSGRFLSYNEQFF	TGTGCCAGTAGTCTGACTAGCGGGAGGTTCCTCTCCTACAATGAGCAGTTCTTC
.	TRBV12-3/TRBV12-4	.	TRBJ2-4	CASTGPGTYPIQYF	TGTGCCAGCACTGGTCCCGGGACTTACCCCATTCAGTACTTC
.	TRBV6-5	.	TRBJ2-2	CASSYANRYTGELFF	TGTGCCAGCAGTTACGCGAACAGATACACCGGGGAGCTGTTTTTT
.	TRBV4-3	.	TRBJ1-5	CASSQELGGNQPQHF	TGCGCCAGCAGCCAAGAATTGGGAGGGAATCAGCCCCAGCATTTT
.	TRBV12-3/TRBV12-4	.	TRBJ2-2	CASSFPGDWELFF	TGTGCCAGCAGTTTCCCCGGTGACTGGGAGCTGTTTTTT
.	TRBV4-3	TRBD2	TRBJ2-1	CASSQDQMTSGYYNEQFF	TGCGCCAGCAGCCAAGACCAGATGACTAGCGGGTATTACAATGAGCAGTTCTTC
.	TRBV20-1	TRBD2	TRBJ2-5	CSARDSRAGGPLETQYF	TGCAGTGCTAGAGATTCGCGAGCGGGAGGGCCTCTGGAGACCCAGTACTTC
.	TRBV7-9	TRBD1	TRBJ2-2	CASSFDGTGIPRELFF	TGTGCCAGCAGCTTCGACGGGACAGGGATTCCGCGGGAGCTGTTTTTT
once	TRBV20-1	TRBD2	TRBJ2-4	CSAEPGTSGGIQYF	TGCAGTGCGGAACCCGGGACTAGCGGTGGGATTCAGTACTTC
.	TRBV12-3/TRBV12-4	.	TRBJ2-7	CASSGQSEQYF	TGTGCCAGCAGCGGACAGAGCGAGCAGTACTTC
.	TRBV7-3	.	TRBJ2-3	CASSPRPPDTQYF	TGTGCCAGCAGCCCCCGCCCCCCAGATACGCAGTATTTT
.	TRBV9	.	TRBJ2-3	CASSTGAITDTQYF	TGTGCCAGCAGCACCGGGGCTATCACAGATACGCAGTATTTT
.	TRBV28	.	TRBJ1-5	CASSFRAVQGSDQPQHF	TGTGCCAGCAGTTTCAGGGCAGTACAGGGAAGCGATCAGCCCCAGCATTTT
.	TRBV7-9	.	TRBJ2-1	CASSLRPAGNEQFF	TGTGCCAGCAGCTTAAGGCCGGCCGGGAATGAGCAGTTCTTC
.	TRBV5-8	TRBD1	TRBJ1-1	CASSRGTVDTEAFF	TGTGCCAGCAGCCGTGGGACAGTGGACACTGAAGCTTTCTTT
.	TRBV4-1	TRBD2	TRBJ2-7	CASSLSSGDYEQYF	TGCGCCAGCAGCTTATCTAGCGGGGACTACGAGCAGTACTTC
.	TRBV6-1	.	TRBJ1-1	CASSEGSEAFF	TGTGCCAGCAGTGAAGGGTCCGAAGCTTTCTTT
.	TRBV7-9	.	TRBJ2-3	CASSAGQEFEYF	TGTGCCAGCAGCGCGGGCCAAGAGTTCGAGTATTTT
.	TRBV15	TRBD2	TRBJ2-3	CATSRDSGAGADTQYF	TGTGCCACCAGCAGAGATAGCGGGGCCGGTGCAGATACGCAGTATTTT
.	TRBV16	.	TRBJ1-5	CASSQSLGEAQPQHF	TGTGCCAGCAGCCAATCGCTAGGGGAGGCTCAGCCCCAGCATTTT
.	TRBV20-1	.	TRBJ1-2	CSARLTGATANYGYTF	TGCAGTGCTAGGCTGACAGGCGCTACCGCTAACTATGGCTACACCTTC
.	TRBV9	.	TRBJ1-1	CASSAVGGQMNTEAFF	TGTGCCAGCAGCGCCGTCGGGGGGCAGATGAACACTGAAGCTTTCTTT
.	TRBV12-3/TRBV12-4	TRBD2	TRBJ2-1	CASRGTSGVSYNEQFF	TGTGCCAGCAGGGGGACTAGCGGGGTCTCCTACAATGAGCAGTTCTTC
.	TRBV23-1	TRBD1	TRBJ2-7	CASSQPGTGAGEQYF	TGCGCCAGCAGTCAACCCGGGACAGGGGCTGGGGAGCAGTACTTC
.	TRBV6-2/TRBV6-3	.	TRBJ1-4	CASSYQENEKLFF	TGTGCCAGCAGTTACCAGGAAAATGAAAAACTGTTTTTT
.	TRBV7-9	.	TRBJ1-4	CASRAPATNEKLFF	TGTGCCAGCAGGGCCCCCGCAACTAATGAAAAACTGTTTTTT
.	TRBV9	.	TRBJ2-1	CASSVVGASEYNEQFF	TGTGCCAGCAGCGTAGTTGGGGCTAGCGAGTACAATGAGCAGTTCTTC
.	TRBV30	TRBD1	TRBJ1-2	CAWTGGETAYGYTF	TGTGCCTGGACAGGGGGCGAGACCGCCTATGGCTACACCTTC
.	TRBV25-1	TRBD1	TRBJ2-7	CASNERGPAYEQYF	TGTGCCAGCAATGAGAGGGGGCCAGCCTACGAGCAGTACTTC
.	TRBV13	TRBD2	TRBJ2-5	CASSLSLLAGGEETQYF	TGTGCCAGCAGCCTATCCCTCTTAGCGGGAGGGGAAGAGACCCAGTACTTC
.	TRBV5-6	TRBD1	TRBJ1-1	CASSSQTGRGQAEAFF	TGTGCCAGCAGCTCTCAGACAGGGAGGGGGCAAGCTGAAGCTTTCTTT
.	TRBV28	.	TRBJ2-7	CASQRFPGSYEQYF	TGTGCCAGCCAGAGGTTCCCAGGGTCCTACGAGCAGTACTTC
.	TRBV12-3/TRBV12-4	.	TRBJ2-6	CASSEWGPGANVLTF	TGTGCCAGCAGTGAATGGGGTCCTGGGGCCAACGTCCTGACTTTC
.	TRBV15	.	TRBJ2-7	CATSRTDGTAEQYF	TGTGCCACCAGCAGAACGGACGGGACGGCGGAGCAGTACTTC
.	TRBV6-1	.	TRBJ2-5	CASMRRETQYF	TGTGCCAGCATGCGGCGAGAGACCCAGTACTTC
.	TRBV28	.	TRBJ1-5	CASSLTSRHNQPQHF	TGTGCCAGCAGTTTAACGTCACGGCACAATCAGCCCCAGCATTTT
.	TRBV30	.	TRBJ1-1	CAWSVAGPEAFF	TGTGCCTGGAGTGTGGCGGGACCTGAAGCTTTCTTT
.	TRBV2	TRBD2	TRBJ2-1	CASSRREFPYNEQFF	TGTGCCAGCAGTCGGCGGGAGTTCCCCTACAATGAGCAGTTCTTC
.	TRBV7-9	TRBD2	TRBJ2-5	CASSSLAGALEETQYF	TGTGCCAGCAGCTCCCTAGCGGGGGCTTTAGAAGAGACCCAGTACTTC
.	TRBV20-1	TRBD1	TRBJ2-1	CSASWGQGIGEQFF	TGCAGTGCTAGTTGGGGACAGGGAATAGGTGAGCAGTTCTTC
.	TRBV4-1	TRBD1	TRBJ1-3	CASSQDGWTGPQGNTIYF	TGCGCCAGCAGCCAAGATGGGTGGACAGGGCCTCAGGGGAACACCATATATTTT
.	TRBV4-2	TRBD2	TRBJ2-7	CASSQDPTSGFYEQYF	TGTGCCAGCAGCCAAGACCCGACTAGCGGATTCTACGAGCAGTACTTC
.	TRBV25-1	TRBD2	TRBJ2-7	CASSEGPYGGSSYEQYF	TGTGCCAGCAGTGAGGGACCTTATGGCGGGAGCTCCTACGAGCAGTACTTC